A selection of T cell receptor beta chains follows, all from one sample in a study of cytomegalovirus exposure and HLA in healthy donors. Sequencing was performed with immunoSEQ multiplex PCR; in TCRdb, only in-frame clones are kept and a portion is missing. Among about 140,000 clones listed, approximately 80% were seen once. Sequences were obtained from PBMCs. The receptors derive from a woman in her thirties or forties in good health and CMV-seronegative. The CDR3 runs from the conserved cysteine through the conserved F or W. A D gene is named only where the DNA matches it firmly. Part of the rows lack a size; the others show once, few, many or a class for expanded clones.

d_call: TRBD2
v_call: TRBV4-2
j_call: TRBJ2-7
clone_size: .
cdr3_aa: CASSQPGLAVTYEQYF
cdr3_nt: TGTGCCAGCAGCCAACCCGGACTAGCGGTCACCTACGAGCAGTACTTC

d_call: .
v_call: TRBV9
j_call: TRBJ1-6
clone_size: .
cdr3_aa: CASSTTHDINSPLHF
cdr3_nt: TGTGCCAGCAGCACCACTCACGACATTAATTCACCCCTCCACTTT

d_call: .
v_call: TRBV6-5
j_call: TRBJ2-7
clone_size: .
cdr3_aa: CASSSGLLRQYF
cdr3_nt: TGTGCCAGCAGCTCCGGACTCCTCAGGCAGTACTTC

d_call: TRBD1
v_call: TRBV5-4
j_call: TRBJ2-3
clone_size: .
cdr3_aa: CASSLADRAITDTQYF
cdr3_nt: TGTGCCAGCAGCTTGGCGGACAGGGCGATCACAGATACGCAGTATTTT

d_call: TRBD1
v_call: TRBV4-3
j_call: TRBJ2-1
clone_size: .
cdr3_aa: CASSHQARSGTGGGDEQFF
cdr3_nt: TGCGCCAGCAGCCATCAAGCCCGCTCCGGGACAGGGGGCGGTGATGAGCAGTTCTTC

d_call: .
v_call: TRBV2
j_call: TRBJ1-5
clone_size: .
cdr3_aa: CASASPPPGHQNQPQHF
cdr3_nt: TGTGCCAGCGCTTCTCCTCCCCCGGGACACCAGAATCAGCCCCAGCATTTT

d_call: .
v_call: TRBV5-1
j_call: TRBJ2-1
clone_size: .
cdr3_aa: CASSLVGQWEQFF
cdr3_nt: TGCGCCAGCAGCTTGGTCGGACAATGGGAGCAGTTCTTC

d_call: TRBD1
v_call: TRBV2
j_call: TRBJ2-2
clone_size: .
cdr3_aa: CASNGQATGELFF
cdr3_nt: TGTGCCAGCAACGGACAGGCAACCGGGGAGCTGTTTTTT

d_call: .
v_call: TRBV7-9
j_call: TRBJ1-5
clone_size: .
cdr3_aa: CASSPQGSNQPQHF
cdr3_nt: TGTGCCAGCAGTCCTCAGGGGAGCAATCAGCCCCAGCATTTT

d_call: TRBD2
v_call: TRBV27
j_call: TRBJ2-7
clone_size: .
cdr3_aa: CASRQLAGGYEQYF
cdr3_nt: TGTGCCAGCAGGCAACTAGCGGGAGGATACGAGCAGTACTTC

d_call: TRBD2
v_call: TRBV7-2
j_call: TRBJ2-2
clone_size: once
cdr3_aa: CASSPLAGVTGELFF
cdr3_nt: TGTGCCAGCAGCCCCCTAGCGGGAGTCACCGGGGAGCTGTTTTTT

d_call: TRBD1
v_call: TRBV2
j_call: TRBJ1-5
clone_size: once
cdr3_aa: CASSSPGGQPQHF
cdr3_nt: TGTGCCAGCAGTTCTCCAGGGGGACAGCCCCAGCATTTT

d_call: .
v_call: TRBV7-3
j_call: TRBJ2-2
clone_size: .
cdr3_aa: CASSLGRDLTGELFF
cdr3_nt: TGTGCCAGCAGCTTGGGGCGGGATCTCACCGGGGAGCTGTTTTTT

d_call: .
v_call: TRBV7-9
j_call: TRBJ2-7
clone_size: .
cdr3_aa: CASSSPSRGVYEQYF
cdr3_nt: TGTGCCAGCAGCTCCCCCAGCAGGGGGGTCTACGAGCAGTACTTC

d_call: .
v_call: TRBV28
j_call: TRBJ2-2
clone_size: .
cdr3_aa: CASRQVNTGELFF
cdr3_nt: TGTGCCAGTCGACAGGTTAATACCGGGGAGCTGTTTTTT

d_call: .
v_call: TRBV7-2
j_call: TRBJ2-7
clone_size: .
cdr3_aa: CASSLEHYAYEQYF
cdr3_nt: TGTGCCAGCAGCTTAGAGCACTATGCCTACGAGCAGTACTTC

d_call: .
v_call: TRBV10-3
j_call: TRBJ1-2
clone_size: .
cdr3_aa: CAIRGDSDRGYTF
cdr3_nt: TGTGCCATCAGGGGAGATAGCGATAGGGGCTACACCTTC

d_call: .
v_call: TRBV28
j_call: TRBJ2-7
clone_size: .
cdr3_aa: CASSLGGLTIEQYF
cdr3_nt: TGTGCCAGCAGTTTGGGGGGTTTAACGATCGAGCAGTACTTC

d_call: .
v_call: TRBV2
j_call: TRBJ2-7
clone_size: .
cdr3_aa: CASRTQPANEQYF
cdr3_nt: TGTGCCAGCAGGACTCAACCTGCCAACGAGCAGTACTTC

d_call: TRBD2
v_call: TRBV7-6
j_call: TRBJ2-1
clone_size: .
cdr3_aa: CASSLAWVGPGGNEQFF
cdr3_nt: TGTGCCAGCAGCTTAGCGTGGGTGGGCCCGGGAGGCAATGAGCAGTTCTTC

d_call: TRBD2
v_call: TRBV7-8
j_call: TRBJ2-6
clone_size: .
cdr3_aa: CASSLEGTSGIFSGANVLTF
cdr3_nt: TGTGCCAGCAGCTTGGAGGGGACTAGCGGGATTTTCTCTGGGGCCAACGTCCTGACTTTC

d_call: .
v_call: TRBV19
j_call: TRBJ1-5
clone_size: .
cdr3_aa: CASRLGTTGRLKPQHF
cdr3_nt: TGTGCCAGTAGACTTGGAACAACAGGGCGTTTGAAGCCCCAGCATTTT

d_call: TRBD2
v_call: TRBV7-9
j_call: TRBJ2-2
clone_size: .
cdr3_aa: CASSLPLAGPHTGELFF
cdr3_nt: TGTGCCAGCAGCTTACCCCTAGCGGGCCCTCATACCGGGGAGCTGTTTTTT

d_call: .
v_call: TRBV10-3
j_call: TRBJ1-5
clone_size: .
cdr3_aa: CAISQWDAGSQPQHF
cdr3_nt: TGTGCCATCAGTCAATGGGACGCCGGGAGTCAGCCCCAGCATTTT

d_call: TRBD2
v_call: TRBV7-3
j_call: TRBJ2-4
clone_size: .
cdr3_aa: CASSYGGRTGGRQYF
cdr3_nt: TGTGCCAGCAGCTATGGCGGGAGAACGGGAGGTAGGCAGTACTTC

d_call: .
v_call: TRBV5-1
j_call: TRBJ1-3
clone_size: .
cdr3_aa: CASSLGRGSGNTIYF
cdr3_nt: TGCGCCAGCAGCTTGGGCAGGGGCTCTGGAAACACCATATATTTT

d_call: .
v_call: TRBV4-2
j_call: TRBJ2-7
clone_size: .
cdr3_aa: CASSQDSIQRSSYEQYF
cdr3_nt: TGTGCCAGCAGCCAAGATAGCATCCAGCGGAGCTCCTACGAGCAGTACTTC

d_call: TRBD1
v_call: TRBV7-9
j_call: TRBJ2-5
clone_size: few
cdr3_aa: CASRKGGGETQYF
cdr3_nt: TGTGCCAGCAGGAAAGGGGGCGGAGAGACCCAGTACTTC

d_call: .
v_call: TRBV7-9
j_call: TRBJ1-2
clone_size: .
cdr3_aa: CASSLSTKGGLDYGYTF
cdr3_nt: TGTGCCAGCAGCTTATCGACAAAGGGAGGCCTTGACTATGGCTACACCTTC

d_call: .
v_call: TRBV5-4
j_call: TRBJ2-1
clone_size: .
cdr3_aa: CASSPVVANNEQFF
cdr3_nt: TGTGCCAGCAGCCCGGTTGTCGCCAACAATGAGCAGTTCTTC

d_call: TRBD2
v_call: TRBV28
j_call: TRBJ2-1
clone_size: .
cdr3_aa: CASSSTSGADNEQFF
cdr3_nt: TGTGCCAGCAGCTCAACTAGCGGGGCTGACAATGAGCAGTTCTTC

d_call: .
v_call: TRBV5-1
j_call: TRBJ2-7
clone_size: once
cdr3_aa: CASSPNPTATYEQYF
cdr3_nt: TGCGCCAGCAGCCCTAACCCGACAGCCACCTACGAGCAGTACTTC

d_call: TRBD1
v_call: TRBV2
j_call: TRBJ1-5
clone_size: .
cdr3_aa: CASSGGDSSNQPQHF
cdr3_nt: TGTGCCAGCAGTGGAGGGGACAGTAGCAATCAGCCCCAGCATTTT

d_call: TRBD2
v_call: TRBV15
j_call: TRBJ2-3
clone_size: few
cdr3_aa: CATSRDPSGNTDTQYF
cdr3_nt: TGTGCCACCAGCAGAGATCCTAGCGGTAACACAGATACGCAGTATTTT

d_call: .
v_call: TRBV7-9
j_call: TRBJ1-5
clone_size: once
cdr3_aa: CASSLALGSPQHF
cdr3_nt: TGTGCCAGCAGCTTAGCGCTAGGTTCGCCCCAGCATTTT

d_call: .
v_call: TRBV4-2
j_call: TRBJ2-7
clone_size: .
cdr3_aa: CASSQDLPSYEQYF
cdr3_nt: TGTGCCAGCAGCCAAGATCTCCCCTCCTACGAGCAGTACTTC

d_call: .
v_call: TRBV25-1
j_call: TRBJ2-5
clone_size: .
cdr3_aa: CASKRAGTFGTEETQYF
cdr3_nt: TGTGCCAGCAAGCGTGCGGGAACTTTCGGGACAGAAGAGACCCAGTACTTC

d_call: TRBD1
v_call: TRBV4-3
j_call: TRBJ1-4
clone_size: few
cdr3_aa: CASSPDPGGDEKLFF
cdr3_nt: TGCGCCAGCAGCCCGGACCCAGGGGGCGATGAAAAACTGTTTTTT

d_call: TRBD2
v_call: TRBV11-2
j_call: TRBJ2-1
clone_size: .
cdr3_aa: CASSGLAGMINEQFF
cdr3_nt: TGTGCCAGCAGTGGGCTAGCGGGAATGATCAATGAGCAGTTCTTC

d_call: .
v_call: TRBV19
j_call: TRBJ2-2
clone_size: .
cdr3_aa: CASSILGGNTGELFF
cdr3_nt: TGTGCCAGTAGTATTTTGGGGGGGAACACCGGGGAGCTGTTTTTT

d_call: .
v_call: TRBV6-1
j_call: TRBJ2-1
clone_size: .
cdr3_aa: CASSEVRDEQFF
cdr3_nt: TGTGCCAGCAGTGAAGTTCGGGATGAGCAGTTCTTC

d_call: .
v_call: TRBV19
j_call: TRBJ1-1
clone_size: .
cdr3_aa: CASSIFGNTEAFF
cdr3_nt: TGTGCCAGTAGTATATTCGGGAACACTGAAGCTTTCTTT